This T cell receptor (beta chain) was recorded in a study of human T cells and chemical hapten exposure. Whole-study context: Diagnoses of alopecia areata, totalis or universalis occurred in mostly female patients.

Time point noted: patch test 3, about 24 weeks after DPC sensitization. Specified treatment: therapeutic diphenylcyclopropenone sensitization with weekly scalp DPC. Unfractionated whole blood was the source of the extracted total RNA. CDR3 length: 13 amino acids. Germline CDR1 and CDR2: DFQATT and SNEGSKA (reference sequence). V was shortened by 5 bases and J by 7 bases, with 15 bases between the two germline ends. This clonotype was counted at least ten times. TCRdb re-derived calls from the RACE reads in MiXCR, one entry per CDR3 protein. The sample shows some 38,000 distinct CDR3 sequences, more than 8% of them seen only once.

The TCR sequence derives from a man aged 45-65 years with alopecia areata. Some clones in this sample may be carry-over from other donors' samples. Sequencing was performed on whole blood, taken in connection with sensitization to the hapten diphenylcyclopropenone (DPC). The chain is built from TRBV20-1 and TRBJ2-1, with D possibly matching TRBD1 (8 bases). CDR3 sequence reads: CSASLQGGNEQFF. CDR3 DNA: TGCAGTGCTTCGTTACAGGGGGGGAATGAGCAGTTCTTC.